These 5 T cell receptor beta chains were sequenced from one sample in a study of cytotoxic CD8 clonotypes in ibrutinib-treated CLL. The repertoire was sequenced with immunoSEQ multiplex PCR; TCRdb's copy has only in-frame clones and lacks some. The sample carries about 140,000 clones, approximately 90% recorded once. The sample here was PBMCs, taken after 12 months of ibrutinib treatment. These receptors all stem from a human donor with chronic lymphocytic leukemia.

This clone is a singleton in its sample. J is TRBJ2-2 and V is TRBV29-1; unclear D gene. The ends were cut back, 4 bases at V and 5 bases at J, with 5 bases in the middle. CDR3 length equals 11 residues. Germline V gives CDR1 SQVTM, CDR2 ANQGSEA. The CDR3 nucleotides read TGCAGCGTTGTACTAACCGGGGAGCTGTTTTTT. Translated, it gives CSVVLTGELFF.

The chain carries TRBV6-5 and TRBJ1-3; perhaps TRBD1 as D (5 bases). V gave up 5 bases and J gave up 0 bases, with 8 bases separating them. CDR1 and CDR2 from the germline V gene are MNHEY and SVGAGI. The CDR3 has 14 amino acids. CDR3 DNA sequence: TGTGCCAGCAGTGAGGGGAACTCTGGAAACACCATATATTTT. Encoded protein: CASSEGNSGNTIYF.

The chain employs TRBV6-5 and TRBJ2-7, with a weak D call TRBD1 (6 bases). V lost 6 bases to trimming and J lost 4 bases, with 16 bases between them. CDR1 and CDR2 (germline): MNHEY, SVGAGI. The CDR3 covers 14 residues. This chain's CDR3 is CASRPGQGRYEQYF. CDR3 in DNA: TGTGCCAGCAGACCGGGACAAGGGCGATACGAGCAGTACTTC.

The J gene is TRBJ2-3, the V gene TRBV10-1; no definite D call. The germline CDR1 and CDR2 sequences are WNHNN and SYGVQD (reference sequence). This CDR3 region has 12 residues. Trimming pared 6 bases from V and 1 base from J, leaving 5 bases between. Here the CDR3 DNA reads TGCGCCAGCAGCAGTGGCACAGATACGCAGTATTTT. This translates into CASSSGTDTQYF.

The V gene is TRBV7-9, the J gene TRBJ2-1, with TRBD1 matching over 8 bases. The CDR3 runs 11 residues. Germline V gene sequence: CDR1 SEHNR, CDR2 FQNEAQ (reference sequence). V was clipped by 4 bases and J by 15 bases; unmatched bases: 5. In DNA form, the CDR3 reads TGTGCCAGCAGCTCAGGACAGGGCGCGTTCTTC. This translates into CASSSGQGAFF.